The clone carrying this TCR beta chain was counted ten times or more. Its cognate antigen is unknown. In building TCR beta libraries, iRepertoire HTBI primers were used together with Arm-PCR of CDR3 regions. Each CDR3 protein gets one entry after TCRdb re-called the multiplex PCR reads with MiXCR. This table holds about 470,000 distinct CDR3 sequences, about 15% found once. These data come from a study of regulatory T cells in long-lasting Graves disease. Overall study results and limits: The analysis examined peripheral blood only and excluded thyroid tissue.

Time point meaning: newly diagnosed GD, antithyroid drugs for less than 3 months. Scientists built the TCR library using RNA that was extracted from PBMCs. The CDR3 runs to 14 residues. Germline lookup yields CDR1 MNHNS and CDR2 SASEGT. Between the trimmed V and J ends, which lost 6 bases and 2 bases, there was a span of 13 bases. A further study also used this sample, focusing on T cells in Graves' hyperthyroidism and ophthalmopathy. That report adds: Ophthalmopathy, as predicted by the model, came a median around 6 months after the prediction.

This sequence was found in a woman in her twenties or thirties with Graves disease. This material consisted of peripheral blood mononuclear cells (PBMCs), taken at new diagnosis, from a patient treated with antithyroid drugs. V gene TRBV6-1 combines with J gene TRBJ1-2; a possible D gene is TRBD1 (5 bases). CDR3 sequence (DNA): TGTGCCAGCAGCCTAGCCGGGGGGAACTATGGCTACACCTTC. Amino acids: CASSLAGGNYGYTF.